The 26 T cell receptor beta chains presented below share a single source sample, sequenced in a study of neurological immune-mediated disorders. Time point described: technical triplicate 3. TCRdb analysed the 5' RACE reads with MiXCR anew, one entry per CDR3 protein. This sample has approximately 28,000 distinct CDR3 sequences, with less than 20% found just once. Sequencing was done on a sample of CD4+ T cells from blood. The receptor source for this set is a female donor with HTLV-1-associated myelopathy (HAM/TSP).

This clonotype has at least ten counts. The rearrangement joins TRBV5-6 to TRBJ2-5; 7 bases fit TRBD1. CDR3 length equals 16 residues. CDR1 is SGHDT, CDR2 YYEEEE, per germline. Losses at the gene ends were 2 bases for V and 10 bases for J; bases not matched to a gene: 17. CDR3 amino acids: CASSFSRGSIRMDQYF. DNA of the CDR3: TGTGCCAGCAGCTTCAGCAGGGGGTCCATACGGATGGACCAGTACTTC.

This clonotype was detected many times. V usage is TRBV5-1 and J usage is TRBJ1-6; no firm D call. The CDR3 extends over 14 amino acids. Germline lookup yields CDR1 SGHRS and CDR2 YFSETQ. V dropped 0 bases and J dropped 9 bases, with 10 bases sitting between them. CDR3 nucleotide sequence: TGCGCCAGCAGCTTGGAAGGGTTTGGTTCACCCCTCCACTTT. Translating gives CASSLEGFGSPLHF. The whole variable domain, remainder taken from reference TRBV5-1 and TRBJ1-6, is KAGVTQTPRYLIKTRGQQVTLSCSPISGHRSVSWYQQTPGQGLQFLFEYFSETQRNKGNFPGRFSGRQFSNSRSEMNVSTLELGDSALYLCASSLEGFGSPLHFGNGTRLTVT.

This clonotype showed up many times. This chain connects TRBV5-1 to TRBJ1-2; 9 positions match TRBD1. Germline V gene sequence: CDR1 SGHRS, CDR2 YFSETQ. The CDR3 contains 14 residues. Unmatched junction bases numbered 10, after V lost 9 bases and J lost 4 bases. CDR3 sequence: CATSTGGMSYGYTF. The CDR3 nucleotides are TGCGCCACCTCAACAGGGGGCATGAGCTATGGCTACACCTTC.

This clonotype was counted at least ten times. The chain couples TRBV2 to TRBJ1-2; possible D gene TRBD1, 6 bases. The germline CDR1 and CDR2 sequences are SNHLY and FYNNEI. The CDR3 is made up of 13 amino acids. Trimming removed 4 bases at V and 4 bases at J, with 10 bases between. CDR3 sequence (DNA): TGTGCCAGCAGTGTTTCAGGGGTCTATGGCTACACCTTC. It specifies CASSVSGVYGYTF.

V is TRBV20-1 and J is TRBJ2-3; TRBD1 agrees at 8 bases. Losses at the gene ends were 6 bases for V and 1 base for J; bases not matched to a gene: 6. The CDR3 has 14 amino acids. The germline V gene encodes CDR1 DFQATT and CDR2 SNEGSKA (reference sequence). Written as DNA, the CDR3 is TGCAGTGCCCCAGGGGGACAGGGCACAGATACGCAGTATTTT. Amino acids: CSAPGGQGTDTQYF.

Many counts were recorded for this clonotype. J is TRBJ2-1 and V is TRBV5-5; D may be TRBD1 or TRBD2 (5 bases each). Germline loops: CDR1 SGHKS, CDR2 YYEKEE (reference sequence). Trimming pared 2 bases from V and 6 bases from J, leaving 9 bases between. The CDR3 consists of 13 residues. The CDR3 loop reads CASSFAGTNEQFF. As DNA, the CDR3 is TGTGCCAGCAGCTTCGCAGGGACCAATGAGCAGTTCTTC.

This clonotype was seen at least ten times. The rearrangement links TRBV5-1 to TRBJ2-6, with a possible D match to TRBD1 (5 bases). The germline V gene encodes CDR1 SGHRS and CDR2 YFSETQ. The CDR3 contains 16 residues. The germline V and J ends were trimmed by 4 bases and 1 base, with 12 bases remaining between them. CDR3: CASSLTVPSGANVLTF. The CDR3 nucleotides read TGCGCCAGCAGCCTGACAGTTCCATCTGGGGCCAACGTCCTGACTTTC.

As regards this clonotype: Germline is not matched at one junction end, which may reflect a read error. The chain joins TRBV28 to TRBJ1-6, with D possibly TRBD1 on 5 matching bases. CDR3 length equals 12 residues. The V gene's germline CDR1 is MDHEN and CDR2 SYDVKM. CDR3 region: CATIGANLPLHF. The CDR3 bases are TGTGCCACCATCGGGGCTAATTTACCCCTCCACTTT.

This clonotype occurred many times. V and J are TRBV7-9 and TRBJ1-2; 10 positions match TRBD1. V shed 6 bases and J 4 bases; nucleotides not matched to a gene: 5. Germline V gene lookup returns CDR1 SEHNR and CDR2 FQNEAQ (reference sequence). This CDR3 comprises 14 residues. Here the CDR3 DNA reads TGTGCCAGCAGGGGAGGGACAGGGGCCTATGGCTACACCTTC. Translated, it gives CASRGGTGAYGYTF. The complete variable domain, with remaining parts taken from reference TRBV7-9 and TRBJ1-2, reads DTGVSQNPRHKITKRGQNVTFRCDPISEHNRLYWYRQTLGQGPEFLTYFQNEAQLEKSRLLSDRFSAERPKGSFSTLEIQRTEQGDSAMYLCASRGGTGAYGYTFGSGTRLTVV.

The chain carries TRBV9 and TRBJ2-3; D might be TRBD1 (5 bases). The CDR3 runs to 15 residues. V was trimmed by 4 bases and J by 0 bases, leaving 12 bases between them. Germline CDR1 is SGDLS and CDR2 is YYNGEE. The CDR3 protein is CASSLTTASTDTQYF. CDR3 coding DNA: TGTGCCAGCAGCTTGACGACAGCTAGCACAGATACGCAGTATTTT.

This clonotype has at least ten counts. The chain uses TRBV12-3 or TRBV12-4 and TRBJ1-2; 8 positions agree with TRBD1. This CDR3 region has 14 residues. Germline trimming cut 4 bases from V and 7 bases from J; bases unmatched to any gene: 8. The CDR3 nucleotides read TGTGCCAGCAGTTCACATTGGACAGGGAGTGGCTACACCTTC. This gives the protein CASSSHWTGSGYTF.

This clonotype was observed at least ten times. The chain joins TRBV20-1 to TRBJ2-2, with D possibly being TRBD2 (6 bases). Trimming removed 0 bases at V and 4 bases at J, with 12 bases between. The CDR3 contains 15 residues. In germline, CDR1 is DFQATT, CDR2 SNEGSKA (reference sequence). Here the CDR3 reads CSARDPTSFTGELFF. In DNA form, the CDR3 reads TGCAGTGCTAGAGATCCGACTAGTTTCACCGGGGAGCTGTTTTTT.

This clonotype occurred many times. Because the CDR3's place on the DNA is in doubt, the DNA is left out and the CDR3 is given as listed by TCRdb. V gene TRBV6-5 combines with J gene TRBJ2-1; the D call TRBD1 from the table was never checked on the DNA. The CDR3 length equals 16 residues, ends included. CDR1 and CDR2 from the germline V gene are MNHEY and SVGAGI. The CDR3 loop reads CASSTSGTHSYNEQFF.

This clonotype was observed many times. V and J are TRBV29-1 and TRBJ1-1, with TRBD1 matching over 9 bases. V lost 6 bases and J lost 1; bases outside the gene matches: 3. CDR1 and CDR2 (germline): SQVTM, ANQGSEA. The CDR3 sequence is 13 residues long. The CDR3 DNA reads TGCAGCGTCCTGGACAGGGGGAACACTGAAGCTTTCTTT. The encoded protein is CSVLDRGNTEAFF.

This clonotype was observed at least ten times. The rearrangement links TRBV5-1 to TRBJ2-5; TRBD2 matches at 7 bases. Germline V gene lookup returns CDR1 SGHRS and CDR2 YFSETQ. The CDR3 is made up of 15 amino acids. Germline trimming cut 4 bases from V and 2 bases from J; bases unmatched to any gene: 8. CDR3 sequence reads: CASSPKAGVQETQYF. CDR3 DNA sequence: TGCGCCAGCAGCCCAAAGGCGGGGGTACAAGAGACCCAGTACTTC.

In its sample, this clonotype was seen many times. This may be a read error: a much more frequent sequence differs by one nucleotide. The gene calls are TRBV20-1 and TRBJ1-6; D unresolved. CDR1 and CDR2 from the germline V gene are DFQATT and SNEGSKA (reference sequence). Trimming cost V 8 bases and J 11 bases, with 10 bases left between them. CDR3 length equals 10 residues. For the CDR3, the DNA is TGCAGTACTTACCGAGCACCCCTCCACTTT. Translating it yields CSTYRAPLHF.

This clonotype has a handful of counts. The chain has TRBV12-2 and TRBJ2-7. TRBV12-2 is a recognized pseudogene. The CDR3 spans 17 residues. Here the CDR3 reads CASRLATTWRGSYEQYF. The CDR3 DNA follows: TGTGCAAGTCGCTTAGCTACCACGTGGCGTGGGTCCTACGAGCAGTACTTC.

This clonotype was found many times. The gene calls are TRBV20-1 and TRBJ1-1; possibly TRBD1 for D (6 bases). This CDR3 contains 14 residues. The germline V and J ends were trimmed by 5 bases and 4 bases, with 17 bases remaining between them. Germline CDR1 and CDR2: DFQATT and SNEGSKA (reference sequence). CDR3 loop: CSALPALGGTEAFF. The CDR3 DNA reads as TGCAGTGCTCTTCCCGCCTTAGGGGGCACTGAAGCTTTCTTT.

This clonotype rates as large. V is TRBV20-1 and J is TRBJ2-7; 8 bases line up with TRBD2. Germline trimming cut 3 bases from V and 5 bases from J; bases unmatched to any gene: 6. This CDR3 spans 13 amino acids. Germline CDR1 reads DFQATT; CDR2 reads SNEGSKA (reference sequence). In DNA, the CDR3 is TGCAGTGCTAGCTTTACTAGCGGCAACGAGCAGTACTTC. It codes for CSASFTSGNEQYF.

This clonotype came up many times. The J gene is TRBJ2-1, the V gene TRBV20-1; D is perhaps TRBD2 (5 bases). CDR1 is DFQATT, CDR2 SNEGSKA, per germline (reference sequence). The CDR3 contains 13 residues. With 0 bases removed from V and 9 bases from J, the gap between germline ends came to 12 bases. The CDR3 coding sequence is TGCAGTGCTAGAGATAGAAAGACTACTGAGCAGTTCTTC. Amino acid sequence: CSARDRKTTEQFF.

This clonotype was observed many times. V usage is TRBV3-1 and J usage is TRBJ2-2; TRBD1 matches 8 bases. CDR3 length equals 14 residues. Germline CDR1 reads LGHDT; CDR2 reads YNNKEL (reference sequence). Trimming took 4 bases from V and 5 from J; bases not matched to a gene: 3. The chain's CDR3 is CASSPRQGTGELFF. DNA of the CDR3: TGTGCCAGCAGCCCCCGACAGGGGACCGGGGAGCTGTTTTTT.

This sequence joins TRBV20-1 and TRBJ2-4; 7 bases align to TRBD1. Losses at the gene ends were 6 bases for V and 2 bases for J; bases not matched to a gene: 10. This CDR3 is 15 amino acids long. Germline values: CDR1 DFQATT, CDR2 SNEGSKA (reference sequence). CDR3 sequence reads: CSAPDRVIPKNIQYF. CDR3 nucleotides: TGCAGTGCCCCCGACAGGGTCATCCCCAAAAACATTCAGTACTTC.

This clonotype was detected many times. The chain carries TRBV20-1 and TRBJ2-4; D is perhaps TRBD2 (6 bases). CDR3 size: 11 residues. Germline CDR1 reads DFQATT; CDR2 reads SNEGSKA (reference sequence). V lost 6 bases, J lost 9 bases, and 12 bases lay in between. CDR3 sequence: CSATGLGIQYF. DNA for the CDR3: TGCAGTGCCACGGGACTGGGCATTCAGTACTTC.

This clonotype was picked up many times. J is TRBJ2-7 and V is TRBV20-1; a weak D match, TRBD2 (7 bases). Per the germline V gene, CDR1 is DFQATT and CDR2 is SNEGSKA (reference sequence). V was cut by 3 bases and J by 4 bases, with 19 bases left in between. This CDR3 is 15 amino acids long. CDR3 sequence (DNA): TGCAGTGCTAGTAGTTTGGGGGGGGGCTTGTACGAGCAGTACTTC. Protein: CSASSLGGGLYEQYF.

This clonotype was detected many times. The chain links TRBV12-3 or TRBV12-4 to TRBJ2-2, with D maybe TRBD1 (5 bases). There are 21 residues in the CDR3. Trimming pared 1 base from V and 0 bases from J, leaving 24 bases between. The CDR3 coding sequence is TGTGCCAGCAGTTTAGTGGGTAGGGGTCTTCACTACAAGCCGAACACCGGGGAGCTGTTTTTT. Residues: CASSLVGRGLHYKPNTGELFF.

This clonotype occurred many times. V gene TRBV9 combines with J gene TRBJ2-1; possible D gene TRBD2, 5 bases. Per germline, CDR1 SGDLS and CDR2 YYNGEE. V gave up 0 bases and J gave up 5 bases, with 9 bases separating them. The length of the CDR3 is 14 residues. Here the CDR3 DNA reads TGTGCCAGCAGCGTAGTTGGAGGAGACAATGAGCAGTTCTTC. This encodes CASSVVGGDNEQFF.